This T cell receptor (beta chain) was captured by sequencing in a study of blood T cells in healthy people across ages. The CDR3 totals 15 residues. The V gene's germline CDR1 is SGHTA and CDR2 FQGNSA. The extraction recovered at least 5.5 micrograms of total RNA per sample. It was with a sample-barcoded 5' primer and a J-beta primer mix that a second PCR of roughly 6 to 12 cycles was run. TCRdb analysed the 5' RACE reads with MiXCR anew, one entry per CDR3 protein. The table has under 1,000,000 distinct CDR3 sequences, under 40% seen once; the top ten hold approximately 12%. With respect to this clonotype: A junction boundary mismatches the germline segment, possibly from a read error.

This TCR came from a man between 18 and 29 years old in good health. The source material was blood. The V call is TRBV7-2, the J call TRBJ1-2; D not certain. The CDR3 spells CASGLAPRSNYGYTF. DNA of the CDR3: TGTGCCAGCGGCTTAGCGCCAAGATCTAACTATGGCTACACCTTC.